One sample yielded the 22 T cell receptor beta chains listed below, sequenced in a study of memory CD4+ T cells and cytomegalovirus serostatus. TCRdb's copy holds only in-frame clones and misses some; the assay was immunoSEQ multiplex PCR. This table has about 27,000 clones, about 70% appearing once. Single viable CD3+CD4+CD8-CD45RO+ cells were sorted as the memory CD4+ T cells. The source material was memory CD4+ T cells from blood. Receptors were obtained from an adult in good health and CMV-seronegative.

V is TRBV30 and J is TRBJ1-6; no clear D. Trimming removed 3 bases at V and 4 bases at J, with 7 bases between. The CDR3 covers 13 residues. CDR1 is GTSNPN, CDR2 SVGIG, per germline (reference sequence). CDR3: CAWSEYYNSPLHF. The DNA of the CDR3 is TGTGCCTGGAGCGAATATTATAATTCACCCCTCCACTTT.

Of note for this clone: Other DNA sequences in this sample translate to the same CDR3. J is TRBJ2-7 and V is TRBV2; tentative D call: TRBD1 (6 bases). The V gene's germline CDR1 is SNHLY and CDR2 FYNNEI. The germline V and J ends were trimmed by 6 bases and 0 bases, with 12 bases remaining between them. The length of the CDR3 is 14 residues. CDR3: CASRDSSSSYEQYF. The CDR3 coding sequence is TGTGCCAGCAGGGACAGCTCGAGCTCCTACGAGCAGTACTTC.

This clone was recorded only once. The chain links TRBV10-3 to TRBJ2-1; D is unresolved. The ends were cut back, 4 bases at V and 10 bases at J, with 11 bases in the middle. Germline V lookup: CDR1 ENHRY, CDR2 SYGVKD. The CDR3 consists of 12 residues. In DNA form, the CDR3 reads TGTGCCATCAGTGCTGTTAACCGAGAGCAGTTCTTC. Its translation: CAISAVNREQFF.

This chain connects TRBV6-5 to TRBJ2-7; D is ambiguous. V gave up 4 bases and J gave up 1 base, with 8 bases separating them. The CDR3 sequence is 13 residues long. Germline V CDR1 and CDR2: MNHEY, SVGAGI. CDR3 in amino acids: CASSSLGSYEQYF. The DNA for the CDR3 is TGTGCCAGCAGTTCCCTTGGGTCCTACGAGCAGTACTTC.

This chain links TRBV13 with TRBJ2-7; D unclear. Germline CDR1 PRHDT, CDR2 FYEKMQ (reference sequence). The V and J ends lost 5 bases and 0 bases respectively, with 8 bases between them. The CDR3 extends over 13 amino acids. The CDR3 loop is CASSPGNSYEQYF. CDR3 DNA: TGTGCCAGCAGCCCCGGTAACTCCTACGAGCAGTACTTC.

The rearrangement links TRBV5-1 to TRBJ2-1; D gene ambiguous. Looked up from germline, CDR1 is SGHRS and CDR2 is YFSETQ. V lost 0 bases, J lost 10 bases, and 14 bases lay in between. This CDR3 is 14 amino acids long. The CDR3 DNA follows: TGCGCCAGCAGCTTGGGCGGTGGGGTGGGCGAGCAGTTCTTC. Translation: CASSLGGGVGEQFF.

The chain links TRBV7-2 to TRBJ2-2; no clear D gene. The CDR3 runs to 13 residues. Germline loops: CDR1 SGHTA, CDR2 FQGNSA. The V end was cut by 4 bases, the J end by 8 bases, with 11 bases between. The CDR3 DNA reads as TGTGCCAGCAGCTCAAGTGGGCTAGGGGAGCTGTTTTTT. It translates to CASSSSGLGELFF.

The chain couples TRBV10-3 to TRBJ1-2, with a possible D match to TRBD1 (6 bases). The length of the CDR3 is 13 residues. V lost 8 bases and J 4 bases, leaving 14 bases between the germline ends. CDR1 and CDR2 (germline): ENHRY, SYGVKD. The CDR3: CAISSQGRYGYTF. As DNA, the CDR3 is TGTGCCATCTCATCACAGGGTCGCTATGGCTACACCTTC.

This sequence joins TRBV5-1 and TRBJ2-7; 11 nucleotides agree with TRBD2. This CDR3 is 16 amino acids long. The V and J ends lost 0 bases and 2 bases, in that order; junction bases with no gene match: 4. CDR1 SGHRS and CDR2 YFSETQ come from the germline V gene. DNA for the CDR3: TGCGCCAGCAGCTTGGTTGGGACTAGCGGCGCCTACGAGCAGTACTTC. Its protein is CASSLVGTSGAYEQYF.

The chain has TRBV28 and TRBJ2-2, with D unclear. Germline CDR1 and CDR2: MDHEN and SYDVKM. Trimming took off 4 bases at V and 3 bases at J, with 3 bases between the two ends. This CDR3 has 12 amino acids. CDR3 nucleotide sequence: TGTGCCAGCAGTTCCTACACCGGGGAGCTGTTTTTT. It yields the protein CASSSYTGELFF.

The chain employs TRBV6-5 and TRBJ2-5; 7 nucleotides line up with TRBD2. Trimming at V came to 8 bases and at J to 7 bases, leaving 7 bases not matched to a gene. From germline, CDR1 is MNHEY and CDR2 SVGAGI. This CDR3 comprises 12 residues. This CDR3 reads CASRRGGGTQYF. CDR3 bases: TGTGCCAGCCGCCGCGGGGGTGGGACCCAGTACTTC.

The gene calls are TRBV7-8 and TRBJ1-1, with D perhaps matching TRBD1 (5 bases). V lost 2 bases and J lost 10, with 23 bases in between. Germline V CDR1 and CDR2: SGHVS, FQNEAQ. The CDR3 is 16 amino acids. Here the CDR3 DNA reads TGTGCCAGCAGCTTATTCGGGGATCAGGGTGCAACGCGAGCTTTCTTT. Translated, it gives CASSLFGDQGATRAFF.

The chain joins TRBV18 to TRBJ1-5; possibly TRBD1 for D (6 bases). With 6 bases removed from V and 5 bases from J, the gap between germline ends came to 14 bases. This CDR3 has 14 residues. Germline V lookup: CDR1 KGHSH, CDR2 LQKENI. Here the CDR3 DNA reads TGTGCCAGCTCCCCGACGGGGGGCCATCAGCCCCAGCATTTT. Amino acid sequence: CASSPTGGHQPQHF.

The V and J genes are TRBV7-2 and TRBJ2-5; the match to TRBD2 covers 10 bases. Looked up from germline, CDR1 is SGHTA and CDR2 is FQGNSA. CDR3 length equals 17 residues. V lost 1 base and J lost 5; bases outside the gene matches: 10. CDR3 residues: CASSLGAGGPLEETQYF. The DNA of the CDR3 is TGTGCCAGCAGCTTAGGAGCGGGAGGGCCGTTGGAGGAGACCCAGTACTTC. The full variable domain, in which reference TRBV7-2 and TRBJ2-5 provide the parts outside the CDR3, is GAGVSQSPSNKVTEKGKDVELRCDPISGHTALYWYRQSLGQGLEFLIYFQGNSAPDKSGLPSDRFSAERTGGSVSTLTIQRTQQEDSAVYLCASSLGAGGPLEETQYFGPGTRLLVL.

The rearrangement links TRBV7-9 to TRBJ2-3; no clear D. Trimming pared 5 bases from V and 1 base from J, leaving 10 bases between. This CDR3 region has 14 residues. Germline assignment: CDR1 SEHNR and CDR2 FQNEAQ (reference sequence). The CDR3 protein is CASSPQSGTDTQYF. The CDR3 nucleotides read TGTGCCAGCAGCCCCCAGAGTGGCACAGATACGCAGTATTTT. Together with reference TRBV7-9 and TRBJ2-3, the CDR3 gives the full variable domain: DTGVSQNPRHKITKRGQNVTFRCDPISEHNRLYWYRQTLGQGPEFLTYFQNEAQLEKSRLLSDRFSAERPKGSFSTLEIQRTEQGDSAMYLCASSPQSGTDTQYFGPGTRLTVL.

The J gene is TRBJ1-5, the V gene TRBV15; 8 nucleotides line up with TRBD1. The CDR3 is 18 amino acids. Germline V gene lookup returns CDR1 LNHNV and CDR2 YYDKDF (reference sequence). V gave up 1 base and J gave up 0 bases; unmatched junction bases: 8. CDR3 residues: CATSRAGQGRYSNQPQHF. CDR3 in DNA: TGTGCCACCAGCAGAGCCGGACAGGGCAGATATAGCAATCAGCCCCAGCATTTT.

The chain recombines TRBV2 with TRBJ1-5; D remains ambiguous. CDR1 and CDR2 (germline): SNHLY, FYNNEI. This CDR3 region has 17 residues. Trimming took 7 bases from V and 2 from J, leaving 21 bases between them. The DNA for the CDR3 is TGTGCCAGCACTAAGGATCTCCCTTTGTTCGGCAATCAGCCCCAGCATTTT. Its translation is CASTKDLPLFGNQPQHF. Complete variable domain (other parts from reference TRBV2 and TRBJ1-5): EPEVTQTPSHQVTQMGQEVILRCVPISNHLYFYWYRQILGQKVEFLVSFYNNEISEKSEIFDDQFSVERPDGSNFTLKIRSTKLEDSAMYFCASTKDLPLFGNQPQHFGDGTRLSIL.

V gene TRBV9 combines with J gene TRBJ1-4; 7 nucleotides match TRBD1. Trimming at V came to 0 bases and at J to 5 bases, leaving 7 bases not matched to a gene. Germline CDR1 SGDLS, CDR2 YYNGEE. The CDR3 runs 16 residues. In DNA, the CDR3 is TGTGCCAGCAGCGTAGGGGCTAGGGACAGCAATGAAAAACTGTTTTTT. This codes for CASSVGARDSNEKLFF.

The chain links TRBV5-6 to TRBJ1-1; D perhaps matches TRBD1 (5 bases). CDR1 and CDR2 from the germline V gene are SGHDT and YYEEEE. The length of the CDR3 is 14 residues. Trimming shortened V by 4 bases and J by 2 bases, and 12 bases separated the two germline ends. CDR3: CASSLGTFNTEAFF. The CDR3 region has the DNA TGTGCCAGCAGCCTCGGGACCTTCAACACTGAAGCTTTCTTT.

This clone was counted a single time. The V call is TRBV5-5, the J call TRBJ2-3; D not resolved. The CDR3 totals 13 residues. V was shortened by 5 bases and J by 1 base, with 8 bases between the two germline ends. Germline loops: CDR1 SGHKS, CDR2 YYEKEE (reference sequence). The CDR3 bases are TGTGCCAGCAGGAAAATGGGCACAGATACGCAGTATTTT. Translating gives CASRKMGTDTQYF.

This clone was picked up one time. This chain links TRBV11-1 with TRBJ2-7; D gene unclear. V was trimmed by 4 bases and J by 5 bases, leaving 27 bases between them. This CDR3 is 18 amino acids long. The germline gives CDR1 SGHAT, CDR2 FQDESV (reference sequence). CDR3 nucleotide sequence: TGTGCCAGCAGCTCCGCTCGCATCCGGGCCCCCTTCCCGAACGAGCAGTACTTC. This gives the protein CASSSARIRAPFPNEQYF.

The chain couples TRBV2 to TRBJ1-6; possibly TRBD1 for D (6 bases). V was shortened by 4 bases and J by 8 bases, with 12 bases between the two germline ends. This CDR3 has 14 amino acids. Germline CDR1 and CDR2: SNHLY and FYNNEI. CDR3 bases: TGTGCCAGCAGTGTGTTACAGGGCGATTCACCCCTCCACTTT. Its protein is CASSVLQGDSPLHF.